Described below is a single TCR beta chain sequence and its context. Germline V gene sequence: CDR1 SGHRS, CDR2 YFSETQ. CDR3 length equals 14 residues. V lost 4 bases to trimming and J lost 0 bases; unmatched junction nucleotides: 3. The data originate from a study of T cells after yellow fever vaccination. The study made its TCR cDNA through 5'RACE template switching. That step introduced a universal primer site along with UMIs. TCRdb re-called the 5' RACE reads through MiXCR, storing one row per CDR3 protein. The table has some 560,000 distinct CDR3 sequences, approximately 21% seen once. The genes are TRBV5-1 and TRBJ2-7; 8 bases match TRBD1. This specimen consisted of PBMCs, obtained 15 days after the yellow fever booster vaccination. The source is a young man who received the YFV17D yellow fever vaccine. DNA for the CDR3: TGCGCCAGCAGCCACGGACAGGGCTCCTACGAGCAGTACTTC. Translating gives CASSHGQGSYEQYF.